This entry lists 20 T cell receptor beta chains sequenced from one sample in a study of T cells in Graves' hyperthyroidism and ophthalmopathy. TCR beta CDR3 regions were amplified from RNA. HTBI primers were used for first-round RT-PCR of the TCR CDR3. TCRdb re-called the multiplex PCR reads with MiXCR, one entry per CDR3 protein. The sample holds 550,000 to 800,000 distinct CDR3 sequences; around 15% are singletons and the top ten take about 8.4%. Sequences were obtained from blood. The source of these receptors is a man aged 18 to 29 with Graves' hyperthyroidism.

This clonotype showed up many times. The rearrangement joins TRBV7-9 to TRBJ1-2, with D unresolved. Germline V gene sequence: CDR1 SEHNR, CDR2 FQNEAQ (reference sequence). Trimming cost V 2 bases and J 4 bases, with 14 bases left between them. The CDR3 contains 15 residues. The CDR3 sequence: CASSLSNTAFYGYTF. Written as DNA, the CDR3 is TGTGCCAGCAGCTTATCGAACACCGCATTCTATGGCTACACCTTC.

This clonotype appeared a few times. With a much larger clone just one base away, this may be a read error. The chain couples TRBV12-3 or TRBV12-4 to TRBJ2-1; 8 bases are a match to TRBD1. The CDR3 contains 14 residues. The CDR3: CAGSKNTGTGEQFF. The DNA for the CDR3 is TGTGCCGGCAGCAAAAATACGGGGACAGGTGAGCAGTTCTTC.

The rearrangement joins TRBV11-1 to TRBJ2-2; D may be TRBD1 (5 bases). Germline lookup yields CDR1 SGHAT and CDR2 FQDESV (reference sequence). The V end was cut by 3 bases, the J end by 3 bases, with 14 bases between. CDR3 length: 16 amino acids. This CDR3 reads CASSLGQGEDTGELFF. As DNA, the CDR3 is TGTGCCAGCAGCTTGGGTCAGGGTGAAGACACCGGGGAGCTGTTTTTT. The entire variable domain, with the rest obtained from reference TRBV11-1 and TRBJ2-2, is as follows: EAEVAQSPRYKITEKSQAVAFWCDPISGHATLYWYRQILGQGPELLVQFQDESVVDDSQLPKDRFSAERLKGVDSTLKIQPAELGDSAMYLCASSLGQGEDTGELFFGEGSRLTVL.

This clonotype turned up a few times. The V gene is TRBV18, the J gene TRBJ1-2; perhaps TRBD1 as D (6 bases). V lost 3 bases to trimming and J lost 5 bases, with 19 bases between them. Germline V gives CDR1 KGHSH, CDR2 LQKENI. The CDR3 spans 16 residues. CDR3 nucleotide sequence: TGTGCCAGCTCACCCCGACAGGCCCACCAGGATTATGGCTACACCTTC. Protein sequence: CASSPRQAHQDYGYTF.

In its sample, this clonotype was seen many times. This chain joins TRBV6-1 and TRBJ2-3; TRBD2 agrees at 10 bases. Germline V gene sequence: CDR1 MNHNS, CDR2 SASEGT. With 5 bases clipped from V and 4 bases from J, the junction kept 6 bases outside the gene matches. This CDR3 spans 15 amino acids. This CDR3 reads CASSLLAGVSDTQYF. Here the CDR3 DNA reads TGTGCCAGCAGTCTTCTAGCGGGAGTATCAGATACGCAGTATTTT.

Many counts were recorded for this clonotype. This sequence joins TRBV28 and TRBJ2-1, with D maybe TRBD1 (6 bases). V lost 5 bases, J lost 2 bases, and 13 bases lay in between. Germline loops: CDR1 MDHEN, CDR2 SYDVKM. The CDR3 is made up of 15 amino acids. CDR3: CASSPGQLTYNEQFF. The CDR3 DNA follows: TGTGCCAGCAGTCCCGGACAGTTGACCTACAATGAGCAGTTCTTC.

At least ten counts were recorded for this clonotype. The genes are TRBV7-2 and TRBJ2-5; D is uncertain. The ends were cut back, 6 bases at V and 3 bases at J, with 14 bases in the middle. Per the germline V gene, CDR1 is SGHTA and CDR2 is FQGNSA. The CDR3 totals 14 residues. CDR3 DNA sequence: TGTGCCAGCAGGATGGGCCCCGGAGAAGAGACCCAGTACTTC. Translating it yields CASRMGPGEETQYF. Based on the CDR3 plus reference TRBV7-2 and TRBJ2-5, the full variable domain is GAGVSQSPSNKVTEKGKDVELRCDPISGHTALYWYRQSLGQGLEFLIYFQGNSAPDKSGLPSDRFSAERTGGSVSTLTIQRTQQEDSAVYLCASRMGPGEETQYFGPGTRLLVL.

CDR3 coding DNA: TGTGCCAGCAGGCCCCGGGACCGGGCCGGGGAGCTGTTTTTT. It codes for CASRPRDRAGELFF. V and J are TRBV2 and TRBJ2-2; D possibly matches TRBD1 or TRBD2 (5 bases each). The CDR3 covers 14 residues. The germline V and J ends were trimmed by 6 bases and 6 bases, with 14 bases remaining between them. From germline, CDR1 is SNHLY and CDR2 FYNNEI.

In this sample, this clonotype turned up many times. CDR3 coding DNA: TGTGCCAGCAGCTTGGGAACCGGGCAGCGCAATCAGCCCCAGCATTTT. Protein: CASSLGTGQRNQPQHF. V gene TRBV5-8 combines with J gene TRBJ1-5; D ambiguous. Trimming removed 0 bases from V and 2 bases from J, with 12 bases in between. The CDR3 contains 16 residues. The germline V gene encodes CDR1 SGHTS and CDR2 YDEGEE.

There are a few counts of this clonotype. DNA for the CDR3: TGTGCCAGCAGTTTATGGGGGACAGGGCACACCGGGGAGCTGTTTTTT. The encoded protein is CASSLWGTGHTGELFF. The chain couples TRBV28 to TRBJ2-2; 9 bases map to TRBD1. Germline-derived CDR1 and CDR2 are MDHEN and SYDVKM. CDR3 length: 16 amino acids. Trimming at V came to 0 bases and at J to 3 bases, leaving 2 bases not matched to a gene. The entire variable domain, with the rest obtained from reference TRBV28 and TRBJ2-2, is as follows: DVKVTQSSRYLVKRTGEKVFLECVQDMDHENMFWYRQDPGLGLRLIYFSYDVKMKEKGDIPEGYSVSREKKERFSLILESASTNQTSMYLCASSLWGTGHTGELFFGEGSRLTVL.

There are many counts of this clonotype. The J gene is TRBJ2-6, the V gene TRBV2; D may be TRBD1 (5 bases). The CDR3 consists of 17 residues. The V and J ends lost 3 bases and 3 bases respectively, with 15 bases between them. Germline assignment: CDR1 SNHLY and CDR2 FYNNEI. CDR3 sequence (DNA): TGTGCCAGCAGTGACATAGCCAGGGTGGTTGGGGCCAACGTCCTGACTTTC. Amino acid sequence: CASSDIARVVGANVLTF.

The chain carries TRBV28 and TRBJ1-4; no clear D. Germline CDR1 is MDHEN and CDR2 is SYDVKM. V dropped 9 bases and J dropped 3 bases, with 14 bases sitting between them. The CDR3 has 14 amino acids. The CDR3 DNA is TGTGCCAGTCAGACTGGCAGTCCTAATGAAAAACTGTTTTTT. This translates into CASQTGSPNEKLFF.

Ten or more counts support this clonotype. The chain recombines TRBV3-1 with TRBJ1-5, with D possibly matching TRBD1 (5 bases). Trimming stripped 4 bases from V and 5 bases from J, with 15 bases between. This CDR3 has 15 amino acids. CDR1 is LGHDT, CDR2 YNNKEL, per germline (reference sequence). The CDR3 sequence: CASSRSTGGDQPQHF. CDR3 nucleotide sequence: TGTGCCAGCAGCCGGAGCACAGGCGGGGATCAGCCCCAGCATTTT.

The chain is built from TRBV7-3 and TRBJ2-7; 9 nucleotides align to TRBD2. Germline assignment: CDR1 SGHTA and CDR2 FQGTGA. After removal of 4 bases from V and 4 bases from J, the junction contained 8 bases not matched to a gene. This CDR3 is 15 amino acids long. The CDR3 region has the DNA TGTGCCAGCAGCTATCGCGGCGGGAGGGGTTACGAGCAGTACTTC. As protein: CASSYRGGRGYEQYF.

V usage is TRBV19 and J usage is TRBJ1-1; D remains unclear. V dropped 1 base and J dropped 8 bases, with 11 bases sitting between them. The germline gives CDR1 LNHDA, CDR2 SQIVND (reference sequence). The CDR3 is 13 residues long. The CDR3 loop reads CASSIVLGREAFF. The CDR3 DNA sequence: TGTGCCAGTAGTATAGTGTTGGGGAGGGAAGCTTTCTTT.

The rearrangement joins TRBV5-8 to TRBJ1-1; D not resolved. From germline, CDR1 is SGHTS and CDR2 YDEGEE. The CDR3 is made up of 15 amino acids. The V and J ends lost 0 bases and 1 base respectively, with 10 bases between them. The CDR3 is CASSLVPWGNTEAFF. The CDR3 coding sequence is TGTGCCAGCAGCTTGGTGCCATGGGGGAACACTGAAGCTTTCTTT.

This sequence joins TRBV7-3 and TRBJ2-7; 11 nucleotides match TRBD1. The V and J ends lost 2 bases and 5 bases, in that order; junction bases with no gene match: 11. CDR1 and CDR2 (germline): SGHTA, FQGTGA. The CDR3 is 17 residues long. For the CDR3, the DNA is TGTGCCAGCAGCTTATGGTCTTCTGGGACAGGGGGGGACGAGCAGTACTTC. The encoded protein is CASSLWSSGTGGDEQYF.

Note on this clonotype: Germline is not matched at one junction end, which may reflect a read error. The chain links TRBV5-1 to TRBJ2-2; TRBD2 might be the D (6 bases). This CDR3 is 16 amino acids long. Germline CDR1 and CDR2: SGHRS and YFSETQ. The CDR3 sequence: CVSSLAGTSNTGELFF. The DNA of the CDR3 is TGCGTCAGCAGCTTGGCCGGGACTTCGAACACCGGGGAGCTGTTTTTT. The complete variable domain, with remaining parts taken from reference TRBV5-1 and TRBJ2-2, reads KAGVTQTPRYLIKTRGQQVTLSCSPISGHRSVSWYQQTPGQGLQFLFEYFSETQRNKGNFPGRFSGRQFSNSRSEMNVSTLELGDSALYLCVSSLAGTSNTGELFFGEGSRLTVL.

The chain couples TRBV25-1 to TRBJ2-3; TRBD2 aligns across 7 bases. The V gene's germline CDR1 is MGHDK and CDR2 SYGVNS. CDR3 size: 12 residues. The V and J ends lost 10 bases and 2 bases, in that order; junction bases with no gene match: 3. Written as DNA, the CDR3 is TGTGCCACTAGCGGAAACACAGATACGCAGTATTTT. Translated: CATSGNTDTQYF. The full variable domain, in which reference TRBV25-1 and TRBJ2-3 provide the parts outside the CDR3, is EADIYQTPRYLVIGTGKKITLECSQTMGHDKMYWYQQDPGMELHLIHYSYGVNSTEKGDLSSESTVSRIRTEHFPLTLESARPSHTSQYLCATSGNTDTQYFGPGTRLTVL.

The CDR3 reads CSARVPGQADTQYF. For the CDR3, the DNA is TGCAGTGCTAGAGTCCCGGGCCAGGCAGATACGCAGTATTTT. This chain links TRBV20-1 with TRBJ2-3; D call uncertain. V lost 1 base and J lost 4, with 12 bases in between. This CDR3 is 14 amino acids long. Germline CDR1 and CDR2: DFQATT and SNEGSKA (reference sequence).